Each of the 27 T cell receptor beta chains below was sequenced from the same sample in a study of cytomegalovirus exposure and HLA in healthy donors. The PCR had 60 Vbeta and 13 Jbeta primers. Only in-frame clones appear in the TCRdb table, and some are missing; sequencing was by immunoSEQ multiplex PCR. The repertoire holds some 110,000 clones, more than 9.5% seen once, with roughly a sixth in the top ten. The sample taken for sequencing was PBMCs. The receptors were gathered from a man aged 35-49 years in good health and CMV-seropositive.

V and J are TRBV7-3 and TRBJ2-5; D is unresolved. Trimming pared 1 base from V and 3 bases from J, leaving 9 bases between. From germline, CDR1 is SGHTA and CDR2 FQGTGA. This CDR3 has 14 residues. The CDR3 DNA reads TGTGCCAGCAGCTTAAATGGCCAGGAAGAGACCCAGTACTTC. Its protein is CASSLNGQEETQYF.

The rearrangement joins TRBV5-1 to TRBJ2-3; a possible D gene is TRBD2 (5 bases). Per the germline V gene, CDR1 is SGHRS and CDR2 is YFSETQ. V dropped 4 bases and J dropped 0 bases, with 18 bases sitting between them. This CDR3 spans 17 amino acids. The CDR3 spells CASSLRTPTSSTDTQYF. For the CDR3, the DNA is TGCGCCAGCAGCCTACGGACTCCTACCTCAAGCACAGATACGCAGTATTTT. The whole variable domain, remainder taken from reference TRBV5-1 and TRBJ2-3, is KAGVTQTPRYLIKTRGQQVTLSCSPISGHRSVSWYQQTPGQGLQFLFEYFSETQRNKGNFPGRFSGRQFSNSRSEMNVSTLELGDSALYLCASSLRTPTSSTDTQYFGPGTRLTVL.

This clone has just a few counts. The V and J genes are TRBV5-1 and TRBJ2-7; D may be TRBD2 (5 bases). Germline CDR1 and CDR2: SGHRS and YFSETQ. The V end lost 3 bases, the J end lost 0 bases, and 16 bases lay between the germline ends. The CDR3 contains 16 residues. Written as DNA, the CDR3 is TGCGCCAGCAGCTGGGTTGGAGGCTATAGCTCCTACGAGCAGTACTTC. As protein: CASSWVGGYSSYEQYF.

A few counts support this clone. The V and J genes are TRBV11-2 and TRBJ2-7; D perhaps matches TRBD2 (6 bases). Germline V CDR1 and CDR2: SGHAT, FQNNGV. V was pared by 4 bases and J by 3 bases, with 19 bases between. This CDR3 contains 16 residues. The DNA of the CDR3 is TGTGCCAGCAGCTCACTAGATGCGGGGATGTACTACGAGCAGTACTTC. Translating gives CASSSLDAGMYYEQYF.

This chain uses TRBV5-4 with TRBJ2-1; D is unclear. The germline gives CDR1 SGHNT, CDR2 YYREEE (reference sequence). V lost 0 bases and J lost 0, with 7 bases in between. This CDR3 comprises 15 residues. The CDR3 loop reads CASSLGPSSYNEQFF. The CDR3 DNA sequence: TGTGCCAGCAGCTTGGGACCTAGCTCCTACAATGAGCAGTTCTTC.

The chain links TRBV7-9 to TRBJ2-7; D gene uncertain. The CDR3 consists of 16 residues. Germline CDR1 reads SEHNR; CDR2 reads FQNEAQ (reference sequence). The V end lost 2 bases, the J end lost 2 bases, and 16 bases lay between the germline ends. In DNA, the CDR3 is TGTGCCAGCAGCTTAACCACGGCCAGGTACCCCTACGAGCAGTACTTC. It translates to CASSLTTARYPYEQYF. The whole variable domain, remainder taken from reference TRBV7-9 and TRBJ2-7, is DTGVSQNPRHKITKRGQNVTFRCDPISEHNRLYWYRQTLGQGPEFLTYFQNEAQLEKSRLLSDRFSAERPKGSFSTLEIQRTEQGDSAMYLCASSLTTARYPYEQYFGPGTRLTVT.

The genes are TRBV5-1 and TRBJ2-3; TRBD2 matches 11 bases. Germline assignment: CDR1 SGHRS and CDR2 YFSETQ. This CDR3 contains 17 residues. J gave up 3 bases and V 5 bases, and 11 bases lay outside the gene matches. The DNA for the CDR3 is TGCGCCAGCAGGCCCCCCACGGCTAGCGGGAGGACAGATACGCAGTATTTT. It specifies CASRPPTASGRTDTQYF.

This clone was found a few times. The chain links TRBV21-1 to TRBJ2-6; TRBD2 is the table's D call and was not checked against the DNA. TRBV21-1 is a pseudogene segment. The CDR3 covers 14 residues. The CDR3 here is CASSERSGANVLTF. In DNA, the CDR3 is TGTGCCAGCAGCGAGAGATCTGGGGCCAACGTCCTGACTTTC.

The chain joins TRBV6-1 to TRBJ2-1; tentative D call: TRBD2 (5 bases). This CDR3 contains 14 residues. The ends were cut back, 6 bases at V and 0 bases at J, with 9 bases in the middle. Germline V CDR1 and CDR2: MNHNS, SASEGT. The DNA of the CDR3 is TGTGCCAGCAGCCGAGGGATCTCCTACAATGAGCAGTTCTTC. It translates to CASSRGISYNEQFF.

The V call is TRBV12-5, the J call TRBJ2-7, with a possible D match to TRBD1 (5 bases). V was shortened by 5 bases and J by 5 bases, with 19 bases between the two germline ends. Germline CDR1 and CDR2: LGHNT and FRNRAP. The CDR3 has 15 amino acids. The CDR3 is CASGPSVGVVNEQYF. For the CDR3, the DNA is TGTGCTAGTGGTCCCTCCGTAGGGGTGGTGAACGAGCAGTACTTC.

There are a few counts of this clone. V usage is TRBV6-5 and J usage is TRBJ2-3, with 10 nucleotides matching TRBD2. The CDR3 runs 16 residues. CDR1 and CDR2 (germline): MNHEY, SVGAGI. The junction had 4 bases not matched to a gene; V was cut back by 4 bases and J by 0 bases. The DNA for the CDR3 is TGTGCCAGCAGTTTTGGACTAGCGGTTAGCACAGATACGCAGTATTTT. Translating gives CASSFGLAVSTDTQYF.

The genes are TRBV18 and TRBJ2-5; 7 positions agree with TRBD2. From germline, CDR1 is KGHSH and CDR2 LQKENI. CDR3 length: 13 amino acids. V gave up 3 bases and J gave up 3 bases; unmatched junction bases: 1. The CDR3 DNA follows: TGTGCCAGCTCACCGCTAGCGGAAGAGACCCAGTACTTC. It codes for CASSPLAEETQYF.

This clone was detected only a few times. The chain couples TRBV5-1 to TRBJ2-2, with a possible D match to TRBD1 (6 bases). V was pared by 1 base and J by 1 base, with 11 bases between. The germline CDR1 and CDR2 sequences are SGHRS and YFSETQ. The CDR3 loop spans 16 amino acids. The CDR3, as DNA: TGCGCCAGCAGCTTGATTCAGGGACAGAACACCGGGGAGCTGTTTTTT. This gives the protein CASSLIQGQNTGELFF.

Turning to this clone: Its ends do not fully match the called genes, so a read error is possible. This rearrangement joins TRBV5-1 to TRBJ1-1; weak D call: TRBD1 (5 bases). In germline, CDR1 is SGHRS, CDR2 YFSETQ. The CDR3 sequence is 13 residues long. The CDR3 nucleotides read TGCGCCAGCAGCTTGGCGGGGGGACGGGAGATGCTCTTT. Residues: CASSLAGGREMLF.

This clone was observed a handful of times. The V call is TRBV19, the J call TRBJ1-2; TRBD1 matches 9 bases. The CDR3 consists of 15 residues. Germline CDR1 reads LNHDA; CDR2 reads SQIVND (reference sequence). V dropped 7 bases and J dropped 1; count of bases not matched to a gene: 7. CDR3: CASNQQGAVNYGYTF. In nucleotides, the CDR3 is TGTGCCAGTAATCAACAGGGGGCAGTTAACTATGGCTACACCTTC.

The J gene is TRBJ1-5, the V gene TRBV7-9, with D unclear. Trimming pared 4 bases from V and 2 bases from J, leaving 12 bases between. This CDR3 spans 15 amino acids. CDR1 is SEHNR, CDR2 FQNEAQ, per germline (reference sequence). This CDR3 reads CASSSLEFGNQPQHF. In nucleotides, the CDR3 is TGTGCCAGCAGCTCCCTGGAGTTTGGCAATCAGCCCCAGCATTTT.

CDR3: CASRQGGTGGGNEQFF. The DNA for the CDR3 is TGTGCCAGCAGGCAAGGTGGGACAGGTGGAGGCAATGAGCAGTTCTTC. This chain connects TRBV28 to TRBJ2-1; 8 nucleotides match TRBD1. Germline V gene sequence: CDR1 MDHEN, CDR2 SYDVKM. The V gene end was trimmed by 6 bases and the J gene end by 6 bases; junction bases not matched to a gene: 13. The CDR3 length is 16 residues.

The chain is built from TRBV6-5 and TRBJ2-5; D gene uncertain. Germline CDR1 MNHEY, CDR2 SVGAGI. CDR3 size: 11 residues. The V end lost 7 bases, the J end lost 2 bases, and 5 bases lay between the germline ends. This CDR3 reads CASTRQETQYF. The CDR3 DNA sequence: TGTGCCAGCACCCGGCAAGAGACCCAGTACTTC.

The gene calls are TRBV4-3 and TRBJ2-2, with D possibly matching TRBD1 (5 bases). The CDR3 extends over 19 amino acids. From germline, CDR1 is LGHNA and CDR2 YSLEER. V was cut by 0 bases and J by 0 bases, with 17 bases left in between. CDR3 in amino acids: CASSQDLGVDRANTGELFF. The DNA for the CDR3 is TGCGCCAGCAGCCAAGATCTAGGGGTGGATAGAGCGAACACCGGGGAGCTGTTTTTT.

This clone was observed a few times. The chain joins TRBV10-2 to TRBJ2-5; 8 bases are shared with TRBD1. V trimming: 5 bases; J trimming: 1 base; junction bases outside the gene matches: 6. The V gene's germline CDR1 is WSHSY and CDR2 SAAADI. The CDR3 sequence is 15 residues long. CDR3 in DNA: TGCGCCAGCAGTCTTACAGGGGGTTCCCAAGAGACCCAGTACTTC. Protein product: CASSLTGGSQETQYF.

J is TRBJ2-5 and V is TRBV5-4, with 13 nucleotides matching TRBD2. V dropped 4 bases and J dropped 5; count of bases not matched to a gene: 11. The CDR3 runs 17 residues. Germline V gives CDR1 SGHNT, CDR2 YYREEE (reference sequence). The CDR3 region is CASSPGTSGNPGETQYF. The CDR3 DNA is TGTGCCAGCAGCCCCGGGACTAGCGGGAACCCGGGCGAGACCCAGTACTTC.

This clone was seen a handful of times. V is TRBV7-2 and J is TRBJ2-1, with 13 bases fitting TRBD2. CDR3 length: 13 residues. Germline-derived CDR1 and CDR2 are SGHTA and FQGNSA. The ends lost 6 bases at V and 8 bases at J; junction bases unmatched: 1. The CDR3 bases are TGTGCCAGCAGACTAGCGGGAGGGGATGAGCAGTTCTTC. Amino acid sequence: CASRLAGGDEQFF.

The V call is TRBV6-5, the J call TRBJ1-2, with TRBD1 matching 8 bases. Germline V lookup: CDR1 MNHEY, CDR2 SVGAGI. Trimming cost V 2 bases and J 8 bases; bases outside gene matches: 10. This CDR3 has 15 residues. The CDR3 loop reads CASSYEGQGAYGYTF. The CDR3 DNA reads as TGTGCCAGCAGTTACGAGGGGCAGGGGGCTTACGGCTACACCTTC.

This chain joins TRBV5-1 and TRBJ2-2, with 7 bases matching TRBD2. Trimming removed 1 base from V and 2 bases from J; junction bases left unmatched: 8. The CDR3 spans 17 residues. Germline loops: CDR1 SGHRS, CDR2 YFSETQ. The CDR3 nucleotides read TGCGCCAGCAGCTTGAGGCCTTTAGCGGGTAACACCGGGGAGCTGTTTTTT. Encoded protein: CASSLRPLAGNTGELFF.

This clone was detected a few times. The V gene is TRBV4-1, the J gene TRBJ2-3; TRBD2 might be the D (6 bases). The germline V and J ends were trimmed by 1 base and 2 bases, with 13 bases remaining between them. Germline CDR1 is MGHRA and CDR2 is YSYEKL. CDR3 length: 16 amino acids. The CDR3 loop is CASSQATSSLTDTQYF. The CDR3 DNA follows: TGCGCCAGCAGCCAAGCTACTAGCTCCCTCACAGATACGCAGTATTTT.

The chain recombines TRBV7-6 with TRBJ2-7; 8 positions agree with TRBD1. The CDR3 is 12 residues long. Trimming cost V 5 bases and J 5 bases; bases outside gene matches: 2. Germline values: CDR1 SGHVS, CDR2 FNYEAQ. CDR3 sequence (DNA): TGTGCCAGCAGCCCAGGGGGCGACGAGCAGTACTTC. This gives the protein CASSPGGDEQYF.

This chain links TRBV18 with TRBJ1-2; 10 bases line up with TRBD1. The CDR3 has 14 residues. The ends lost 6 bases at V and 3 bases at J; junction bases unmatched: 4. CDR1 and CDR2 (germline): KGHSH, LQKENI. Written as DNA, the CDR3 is TGTGCCAGCTCGTCGGACAGGGGGGACTATGGCTACACCTTC. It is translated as CASSSDRGDYGYTF.